This is a list of T cell receptor beta chains from one sample in a study of blood T cell repertoires in COVID-19. Here immunoSEQ multiplex PCR was the method, and the copy in TCRdb shows in-frame clones only, minus some. This sample has fewer than 30,000 clones, with around 83% found just once. The sequenced sample consisted of peripheral blood. These receptors all stem from a human donor in a cohort sampled during active COVID-19. Both conserved end residues are part of each CDR3. A D gene is named only where the DNA matches it firmly. Clone size is shown for a subset of rows, as once, few, many or a class of expanded clone.

clone_size j_call d_call v_call cdr3_aa cdr3_nt
. TRBJ1-5 TRBD1 TRBV2 CASSWDSGSNQPQHF TGTGCCAGCAGTTGGGACAGCGGAAGCAATCAGCCCCAGCATTTT
. TRBJ2-3 . TRBV5-5 CASSLERGSSRTDTQYF TGTGCCAGCAGCTTAGAAAGGGGCAGTTCTCGCACAGATACGCAGTATTTT
. TRBJ2-1 . TRBV11-1 CASSPTYSFDNEQFF TGTGCCAGCAGCCCCACCTACTCCTTTGACAATGAGCAGTTCTTC
. TRBJ2-5 . TRBV5-8 CASSRGVLYQETQYF TGTGCCAGCAGCCGGGGAGTCCTGTACCAAGAGACCCAGTACTTC
. TRBJ2-3 TRBD1 TRBV5-1 CASSLAATGGADTQYF TGCGCCAGCAGCCTAGCCGCGACAGGGGGAGCAGATACGCAGTATTTT
. TRBJ2-7 . TRBV27 CASSLLAGLQGPYEQYF TGTGCCAGCAGCCTCCTTGCAGGACTCCAAGGCCCCTACGAGCAGTACTTC
. TRBJ1-2 . TRBV6-5 CASTPGVINYGYTF TGTGCCAGCACCCCCGGGGTAATTAACTATGGCTACACCTTC
. TRBJ2-6 . TRBV4-1 CASSQSRVRGPLGANVLTF TGCGCCAGCAGCCAAAGCCGGGTCAGGGGCCCTCTGGGGGCCAACGTCCTGACTTTC
. TRBJ1-6 . TRBV9 CASSAALSAPLHF TGTGCCAGCAGCGCGGCCTTAAGCGCACCCCTCCACTTT
. TRBJ1-5 . TRBV21-1 CASSKPPGSSNQPQHF TGTGCCAGCAGCAAACCCCCAGGATCGAGCAATCAGCCCCAGCATTTT
. TRBJ2-7 . TRBV9 CASTPGGLTPGEQYF TGTGCCAGCACCCCAGGCGGGCTGACCCCGGGCGAGCAGTACTTC
. TRBJ2-7 TRBD1 TRBV19 CASSNRGQGAYEQYF TGTGCCAGTAGTAACCGCGGACAGGGGGCATACGAGCAGTACTTC
. TRBJ1-5 TRBD1 TRBV28 CASGTGYFGGNQPQHF TGTGCCAGCGGGACAGGGTATTTCGGGGGCAATCAGCCCCAGCATTTT
. TRBJ1-2 TRBD1 TRBV6-5 CASIPTGTYGYTF TGTGCCAGCATCCCGACAGGGACCTATGGCTACACCTTC
. TRBJ2-1 . TRBV28 CASSLSLAKPGETNEQFF TGTGCCAGCAGTTTATCATTAGCCAAGCCGGGAGAGACGAATGAGCAGTTCTTC
once TRBJ1-2 TRBD1 TRBV11-3 CASSLDGSQGIARYGYTF TGTGCCAGCAGCTTAGATGGTTCACAGGGGATTGCTCGGTATGGCTACACCTTC
. TRBJ2-5 . TRBV10-1 CASSESTGQETQYF TGCGCCAGCAGTGAGTCGACAGGTCAAGAGACCCAGTACTTC
. TRBJ2-5 TRBD2 TRBV11-2 CASSPPGLANQETQYF TGTGCCAGCAGCCCGCCGGGACTAGCGAACCAAGAGACCCAGTACTTC
. TRBJ1-3 TRBD1 TRBV10-3 CAIRVETGEVGGNTIYF TGTGCCATCCGGGTCGAGACAGGGGAAGTTGGAGGAAACACCATATATTTT
. TRBJ2-1 . TRBV24-1 CATSDLGQGSNEQFF TGTGCCACCAGTGATTTAGGGCAGGGTAGCAATGAGCAGTTCTTC
. TRBJ2-7 TRBD2 TRBV30 CAWSVTSGYEQYF TGTGCCTGGAGTGTGACTAGCGGATACGAGCAGTACTTC
once TRBJ2-3 TRBD2 TRBV6-5 CATDFSGGAGPQYF TGTGCCACCGACTTTAGCGGGGGGGCCGGTCCGCAGTATTTT
. TRBJ1-2 TRBD1 TRBV5-1 CASSLEGDSGYTF TGCGCCAGCAGCTTGGAGGGGGACAGCGGCTACACCTTC
. TRBJ2-7 TRBD2 TRBV6-5 CASRPRGGEPYEQYF TGTGCCAGCAGACCCCGGGGGGGGGAACCCTACGAGCAGTACTTC
. TRBJ2-2 . TRBV19 CASFVSGELFF TGTGCCAGTTTCGTGAGCGGGGAGCTGTTTTTT
. TRBJ2-1 TRBD2 TRBV4-1 CASSQEPPGASGGATNEQFF TGCGCCAGCAGCCAAGAACCCCCGGGGGCTAGCGGGGGGGCCACCAATGAGCAGTTCTTC
. TRBJ2-1 . TRBV2 CASSRTGPNYNEQFF TGTGCCAGCAGTAGAACAGGGCCCAACTACAATGAGCAGTTCTTC
. TRBJ1-2 TRBD1 TRBV3-1/TRBV3-2 CASSHPAQGGSDYGYTF TGTGCCAGCAGCCACCCTGCACAGGGGGGATCCGACTATGGCTACACCTTC
. TRBJ1-4 . TRBV10-3 CAISASGWMGKLFF TGTGCCATCAGTGCCTCAGGGTGGATGGGGAAACTGTTTTTT
. TRBJ1-1 . TRBV28 CASSWGTGRKTEAFF TGTGCCAGCAGTTGGGGAACAGGGCGTAAGACTGAAGCTTTCTTT
. TRBJ1-5 TRBD1 TRBV24-1 CATYFPTGGGNQPQHF TGTGCCACTTACTTCCCGACAGGGGGGGGCAATCAGCCCCAGCATTTT
. TRBJ2-1 . TRBV7-9 CASSLGARGDYNEQFF TGTGCCAGCAGCTTAGGAGCCAGGGGGGACTACAATGAGCAGTTCTTC